These 16 T cell receptor beta chains share one sample of origin, sequenced in a study of blood T cell repertoires in COVID-19. Sequenced by immunoSEQ multiplex PCR; TCRdb stores in-frame clones only, minus some. The sample includes some 370,000 clones, about 89% of them seen just once. Source material: peripheral blood. Receptors originate from a man aged 40-50 years with acute or convalescent COVID-19.

With regard to this clone: Germline and junction disagree at one end, which may indicate a read error. The chain is built from TRBV7-8 and TRBJ2-3, with TRBD1 as a possible D gene (6 bases). The CDR3 has 12 amino acids. Germline lookup yields CDR1 SGHVS and CDR2 FQNEAQ. The CDR3 DNA reads TGTGCCAGCAGCCCAACCAGGGGCGACATGGGGTTT. Its protein is CASSPTRGDMGF.

The chain combines TRBV4-2 with TRBJ2-7; TRBD2 agrees at 9 bases. Germline CDR1 and CDR2: LGHNA and YNFKEQ. The CDR3 is made up of 15 amino acids. With V trimmed by 6 bases and J by 3 bases, 9 bases remained unmatched. CDR3 DNA: TGTGCCAGCAGTTTATCGACTAGCGGATTCTACGAGCAGTACTTC. Protein: CASSLSTSGFYEQYF.

This clone was seen a single time. V and J are TRBV30 and TRBJ1-5, with TRBD1 matching 7 bases. The germline gives CDR1 GTSNPN, CDR2 SVGIG (reference sequence). V shed 2 bases and J 3 bases; nucleotides not matched to a gene: 4. The CDR3 extends over 14 amino acids. DNA for the CDR3: TGTGCCTGGAGTCGGGGACAGATCAATCAGCCCCAGCATTTT. Translation gives CAWSRGQINQPQHF.

The V call is TRBV9, the J call TRBJ2-3; 8 bases are a match to TRBD1. Germline V CDR1 and CDR2: SGDLS, YYNGEE. V was pared by 3 bases and J by 2 bases, with 11 bases of the junction left unmatched. This CDR3 is 17 amino acids long. CDR3 DNA: TGTGCCAGCAGCGACTCAACAGGGGGTTGGGACACAGATACGCAGTATTTT. This gives the protein CASSDSTGGWDTDTQYF.

The chain recombines TRBV2 with TRBJ1-2; tentative D call: TRBD1 (5 bases). Germline V gene sequence: CDR1 SNHLY, CDR2 FYNNEI. The CDR3 totals 12 residues. The V end lost 8 bases, the J end lost 2 bases, and 9 bases lay between the germline ends. The DNA for the CDR3 is TGTGCCAGCGGGGCAGAAAACTATGGCTACACCTTC. Its translation is CASGAENYGYTF.

The chain couples TRBV18 to TRBJ1-1; 9 bases map to TRBD1. CDR3 length: 14 residues. Unmatched junction bases numbered 6, after V lost 3 bases and J lost 7 bases. Germline V lookup: CDR1 KGHSH, CDR2 LQKENI. The DNA for the CDR3 is TGTGCCAGCTCACCGGGACAGGGAAAATTTGAAGCTTTCTTT. It is translated as CASSPGQGKFEAFF.

The V and J genes are TRBV4-3 and TRBJ1-2; 7 bases agree with TRBD1. The CDR3 has 16 residues. J lost 9 bases, V lost 0 bases, and 13 bases had no gene match. Germline V gene lookup returns CDR1 LGHNA and CDR2 YSLEER. CDR3: CASSQDRRDSGVSYTF. CDR3 bases: TGCGCCAGCAGCCAAGACAGGAGGGACAGTGGAGTGAGCTACACCTTC.

The chain recombines TRBV19 with TRBJ2-2; tentatively, D is TRBD2 (5 bases). The germline V and J ends were trimmed by 6 bases and 0 bases, with 14 bases remaining between them. Germline-derived CDR1 and CDR2 are LNHDA and SQIVND (reference sequence). The CDR3 sequence is 16 residues long. The chain's CDR3 is CASRPWGAANTGELFF. CDR3 sequence (DNA): TGTGCCAGTAGGCCATGGGGAGCGGCGAACACCGGGGAGCTGTTTTTT.

The rearrangement links TRBV6-5 to TRBJ1-2; TRBD1 aligns across 7 bases. The CDR3 consists of 13 residues. Looked up from germline, CDR1 is MNHEY and CDR2 is SVGAGI. With V trimmed by 4 bases and J by 4 bases, 3 bases remained unmatched. Written as DNA, the CDR3 is TGTGCCAGCAGTTTGACAGGGACCTATGGCTACACCTTC. Translation: CASSLTGTYGYTF.

V is TRBV7-7 and J is TRBJ2-2, with 8 bases aligning to TRBD1. CDR1 and CDR2 (germline): SSHAT, FNYEAQ (reference sequence). This CDR3 contains 16 residues. CDR3 sequence: CAVQTGVSRNTGELFF. In nucleotides, the CDR3 is TGTGCTGTTCAGACAGGGGTATCGAGGAACACCGGGGAGCTGTTTTTT.

The V and J genes are TRBV28 and TRBJ1-6, with TRBD1 matching over 8 bases. V dropped 7 bases and J dropped 8; count of bases not matched to a gene: 7. Germline loops: CDR1 MDHEN, CDR2 SYDVKM. The CDR3 loop spans 14 amino acids. The chain's CDR3 is CASTLDREHSPLHF. CDR3 bases: TGTGCCAGCACCCTGGACAGGGAACATTCACCCCTCCACTTT.

V gene TRBV6-5 combines with J gene TRBJ2-3; 8 positions agree with TRBD1. This CDR3 is 14 amino acids long. Per the germline V gene, CDR1 is MNHEY and CDR2 is SVGAGI. The V gene end was trimmed by 8 bases and the J gene end by 5 bases; junction bases not matched to a gene: 9. The CDR3 sequence: CASLQGVRIDTQYF. CDR3 nucleotide sequence: TGTGCCAGCTTACAGGGGGTACGCATAGATACGCAGTATTTT.

V gene TRBV27 combines with J gene TRBJ2-5; no firm D call. In germline, CDR1 is MNHEY, CDR2 SMNVEV (reference sequence). This CDR3 has 14 amino acids. Trimming took 3 bases from V and 4 from J, leaving 12 bases between them. The CDR3 sequence is CASSFGNRLETQYF. The CDR3 region has the DNA TGTGCCAGCAGTTTCGGTAATCGGTTAGAGACCCAGTACTTC.

This clone was seen ten or more times. In DNA, the CDR3 is TGTGCCAGCAGTTTAACTGGGAGAACTGAAGCTTTCTTT. Protein: CASSLTGRTEAFF. This chain uses TRBV12-3 or TRBV12-4 with TRBJ1-1; D is unresolved. The germline V and J ends were trimmed by 2 bases and 5 bases, with 9 bases remaining between them. The CDR3 consists of 13 residues.

The chain joins TRBV5-4 to TRBJ1-2; D call uncertain. CDR3 length: 13 residues. The germline V and J ends were trimmed by 5 bases and 3 bases, with 11 bases remaining between them. Per germline, CDR1 SGHNT and CDR2 YYREEE (reference sequence). The CDR3 nucleotides are TGTGCCAGCAGTGGAGGGCTTTACTATGGCTACACCTTC. As protein: CASSGGLYYGYTF.

Here the CDR3 reads CASSFLPPRTEYNEQFF. The CDR3 nucleotides read TGTGCCAGCAGTTTTTTACCCCCCCGGACAGAATACAATGAGCAGTTCTTC. The chain couples TRBV27 to TRBJ2-1, with TRBD1 as a possible D gene (6 bases). The germline gives CDR1 MNHEY, CDR2 SMNVEV (reference sequence). This CDR3 is 17 amino acids long. The germline V and J ends were trimmed by 3 bases and 4 bases, with 19 bases remaining between them.